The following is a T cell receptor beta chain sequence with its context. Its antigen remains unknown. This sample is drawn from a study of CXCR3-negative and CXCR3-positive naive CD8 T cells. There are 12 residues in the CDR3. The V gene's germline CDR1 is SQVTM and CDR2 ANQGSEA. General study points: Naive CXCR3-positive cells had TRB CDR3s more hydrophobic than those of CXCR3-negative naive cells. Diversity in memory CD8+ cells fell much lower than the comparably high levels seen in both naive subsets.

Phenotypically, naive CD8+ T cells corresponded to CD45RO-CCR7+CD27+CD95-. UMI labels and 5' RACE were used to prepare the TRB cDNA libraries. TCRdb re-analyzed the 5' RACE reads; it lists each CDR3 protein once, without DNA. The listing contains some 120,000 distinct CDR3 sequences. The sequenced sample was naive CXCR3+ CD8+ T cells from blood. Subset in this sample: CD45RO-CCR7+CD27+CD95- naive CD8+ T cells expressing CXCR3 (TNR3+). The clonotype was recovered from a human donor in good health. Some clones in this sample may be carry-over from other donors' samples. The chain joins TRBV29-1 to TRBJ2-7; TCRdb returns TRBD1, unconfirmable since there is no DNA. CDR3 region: CISTGTGFEQYF.